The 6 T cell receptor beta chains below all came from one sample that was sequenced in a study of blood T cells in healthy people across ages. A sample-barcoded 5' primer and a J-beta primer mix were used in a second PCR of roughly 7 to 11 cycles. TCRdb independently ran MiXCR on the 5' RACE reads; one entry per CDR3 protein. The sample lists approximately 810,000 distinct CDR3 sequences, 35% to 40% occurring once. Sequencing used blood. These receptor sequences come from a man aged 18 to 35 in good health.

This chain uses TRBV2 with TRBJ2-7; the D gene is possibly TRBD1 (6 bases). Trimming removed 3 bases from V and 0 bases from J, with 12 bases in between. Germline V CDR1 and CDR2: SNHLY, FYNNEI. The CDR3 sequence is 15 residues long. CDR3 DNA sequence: TGTGCCAGCAGTGACTCAGGGGTCCTCTCCTACGAGCAGTACTTC. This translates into CASSDSGVLSYEQYF.

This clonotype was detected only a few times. DNA of the CDR3: TGCAGTGCTTCAGGGAGTCCCGGGGAGCTGTTTTTT. Protein sequence: CSASGSPGELFF. The chain combines TRBV20-1 with TRBJ2-2; D tentatively fits TRBD1 or TRBD2 (5 bases each). Between the trimmed V and J ends, which lost 5 bases and 6 bases, there was a span of 10 bases. The CDR3 is 12 residues long. Germline CDR1 is DFQATT and CDR2 is SNEGSKA (reference sequence).

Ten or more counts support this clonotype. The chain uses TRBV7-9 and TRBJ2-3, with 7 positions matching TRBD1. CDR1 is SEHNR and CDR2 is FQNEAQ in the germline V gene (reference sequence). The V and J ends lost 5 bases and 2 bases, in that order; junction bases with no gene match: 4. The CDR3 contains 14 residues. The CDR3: CASSPGQPTDTQYF. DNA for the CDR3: TGTGCCAGCAGCCCGGGACAGCCCACAGATACGCAGTATTTT.

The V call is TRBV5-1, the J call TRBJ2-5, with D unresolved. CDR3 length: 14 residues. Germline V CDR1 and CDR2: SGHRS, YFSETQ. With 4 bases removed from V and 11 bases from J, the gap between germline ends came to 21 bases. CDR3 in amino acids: CASSVQGLANEQYF. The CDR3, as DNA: TGCGCCAGCAGCGTTCAAGGGCTGGCCAATGAGCAGTACTTC.

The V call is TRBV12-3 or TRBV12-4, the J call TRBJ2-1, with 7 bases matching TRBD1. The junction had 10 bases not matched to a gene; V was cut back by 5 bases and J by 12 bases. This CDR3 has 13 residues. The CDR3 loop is CASSLGTAGGQFF. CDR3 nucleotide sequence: TGTGCCAGCAGTCTAGGGACAGCCGGTGGGCAGTTCTTC.

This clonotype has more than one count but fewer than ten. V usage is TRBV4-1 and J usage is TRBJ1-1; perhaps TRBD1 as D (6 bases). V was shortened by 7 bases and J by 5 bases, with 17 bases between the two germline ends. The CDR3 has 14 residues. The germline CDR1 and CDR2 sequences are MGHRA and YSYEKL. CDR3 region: CASKKGGRVTEAFF. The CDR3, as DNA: TGCGCCAGCAAAAAAGGGGGGCGAGTTACTGAAGCTTTCTTT.